This entry describes one T cell receptor (beta chain). The sample comes from a study of blood T cell repertoires in COVID-19. About the research overall: Spain, Italy and the United States supplied samples that represented acute and convalescent COVID-19. In each case, the material was cDNA or gDNA derived from T cells, B-cell-depleted T cells, or PBMCs.

Assay used: immunoSEQ multiplex PCR; TCRdb lists only in-frame clones, some missing. Here the sample spans 100,000 to 120,000 clones, 90% being singletons. V was pared by 1 base and J by 1 base, with 13 bases between. From germline, CDR1 is KGHSH and CDR2 LQKENI. This CDR3 comprises 16 residues. V and J are TRBV18 and TRBJ2-5; D is possibly TRBD2 (6 bases). The sequence was collected from a woman in her fifties or sixties with acute or convalescent COVID-19. The source material was peripheral blood. The CDR3 coding sequence is TGTGCCAGCTCACCACAACGCCGGGACTTCCAAGAGACCCAGTACTTC. It yields the protein CASSPQRRDFQETQYF.